One and the same sample provided the 21 T cell receptor beta chains below, sequenced in a study of blood T cell repertoires in COVID-19. This table comes from immunoSEQ multiplex PCR, and its TCRdb copy is limited to in-frame clones, with some not included. Of approximately 270,000 clones detected, around 88% appear once; the ten largest clones hold about 6.7%. Material: peripheral blood. These receptors originate from a woman in her twenties or thirties with COVID-19, enrolled during active disease.

In nucleotides, the CDR3 is TGTGCCAGTAGTACCATCGGACAGGGGTTCCACTCTGGGGCCAACGTCCTGACTTTC. It encodes CASSTIGQGFHSGANVLTF. This chain links TRBV19 with TRBJ2-6, with TRBD1 matching 9 bases. With 4 bases clipped from V and 0 bases from J, the junction kept 10 bases outside the gene matches. This CDR3 has 19 residues. Germline V lookup: CDR1 LNHDA, CDR2 SQIVND (reference sequence).

The J gene is TRBJ1-2, the V gene TRBV11-2; a weak D match, TRBD1 (6 bases). The germline V and J ends were trimmed by 2 bases and 6 bases, with 10 bases remaining between them. CDR3 length: 13 residues. Germline CDR1 reads SGHAT; CDR2 reads FQNNGV. CDR3 region: CASSLQGGNGYTF. The CDR3 DNA is TGTGCCAGCAGCTTACAAGGGGGAAATGGCTACACCTTC. The full variable domain, completed using reference TRBV11-2 and TRBJ1-2, is EAGVAQSPRYKIIEKRQSVAFWCNPISGHATLYWYQQILGQGPKLLIQFQNNGVVDDSQLPKDRFSAERLKGVDSTLKIQPAKLEDSAVYLCASSLQGGNGYTFGSGTRLTVV.

The chain links TRBV6-2 or TRBV6-3 to TRBJ2-3; 9 bases map to TRBD2. V shed 2 bases and J 4 bases; nucleotides not matched to a gene: 16. This CDR3 is built from 19 residues. CDR1 and CDR2 from the germline V gene are MNHEY and SVGEGT. The chain's CDR3 is CASSYVRSAGGGAADTQYF. As DNA, the CDR3 is TGTGCCAGCAGTTACGTCCGCAGTGCTGGCGGGGGGGCCGCAGATACGCAGTATTTT.

The chain combines TRBV11-2 with TRBJ2-7; TRBD1 agrees at 7 bases. This CDR3 contains 14 residues. The trim removed 2 bases at V and 3 bases at J, leaving 4 bases unmatched. CDR1 SGHAT and CDR2 FQNNGV come from the germline V gene. The CDR3 sequence is CASSLTGAYYEQYF. The CDR3 coding sequence is TGTGCCAGCAGCTTAACAGGGGCCTACTACGAGCAGTACTTC.

The rearrangement uses TRBV4-2 and TRBJ1-4, with D perhaps matching TRBD1 (6 bases). CDR1 is LGHNA and CDR2 is YNFKEQ in the germline V gene. Trimming stripped 1 base from V and 5 bases from J, with 8 bases between. CDR3 length: 14 amino acids. CDR3 bases: TGTGCCAGCAGCCAAGGGACAGACAATGAAAAACTGTTTTTT. This translates into CASSQGTDNEKLFF.

V gene TRBV6-5 combines with J gene TRBJ1-5; D uncertain. Germline V gives CDR1 MNHEY, CDR2 SVGAGI. CDR3 length: 13 residues. With 0 bases removed from V and 6 bases from J, the gap between germline ends came to 6 bases. The CDR3 here is CASSYSVGQPQHF. DNA for the CDR3: TGTGCCAGCAGTTACTCGGTCGGTCAGCCCCAGCATTTT.

V and J are TRBV6-5 and TRBJ2-2; unclear D gene. Trimming pared 2 bases from V and 7 bases from J, leaving 11 bases between. The V gene's germline CDR1 is MNHEY and CDR2 SVGAGI. This CDR3 is built from 14 residues. The CDR3 spells CASSYTPGSGELFF. The CDR3 DNA sequence: TGTGCCAGCAGTTACACCCCAGGTAGCGGGGAGCTGTTTTTT.

The J gene is TRBJ2-3, the V gene TRBV15; perhaps TRBD1 as D (6 bases). This CDR3 spans 16 amino acids. Germline lookup yields CDR1 LNHNV and CDR2 YYDKDF (reference sequence). The germline V and J ends were trimmed by 0 bases and 6 bases, with 16 bases remaining between them. CDR3 loop: CATSRDLRATGDTQYF. The DNA of the CDR3 is TGTGCCACCAGCAGAGATCTCCGGGCTACAGGGGATACGCAGTATTTT.

The chain joins TRBV7-9 to TRBJ2-3; D may be TRBD1 (5 bases). Trimming cost V 8 bases and J 2 bases, with 11 bases left between them. From germline, CDR1 is SEHNR and CDR2 FQNEAQ (reference sequence). CDR3 length equals 13 residues. As DNA, the CDR3 is TGTGCCAGCCGACAGTTTGACACAGATACGCAGTATTTT. Translation: CASRQFDTDTQYF.

J is TRBJ1-6 and V is TRBV28; TRBD1 might be the D (6 bases). V was clipped by 7 bases and J by 10 bases, with 29 bases between them. The CDR3 has 18 residues. Per germline, CDR1 MDHEN and CDR2 SYDVKM. The CDR3 DNA reads as TGTGCCAGCAAACCCCCGCGGACAGAGGTACGGGATTACTCACCCCTCCACTTT. Translating it yields CASKPPRTEVRDYSPLHF.

This clone was counted a single time. This chain joins TRBV7-2 and TRBJ2-5; a possible D gene is TRBD1 (7 bases). The germline CDR1 and CDR2 sequences are SGHTA and FQGNSA. Trimming stripped 1 base from V and 2 bases from J, with 14 bases between. The CDR3 runs to 16 residues. The CDR3 reads CASSLVRGVFQETQYF. In nucleotides, the CDR3 is TGTGCCAGCAGCTTAGTCAGGGGGGTTTTTCAAGAGACCCAGTACTTC. Drawing the rest from reference TRBV7-2 and TRBJ2-5, the complete variable domain is GAGVSQSPSNKVTEKGKDVELRCDPISGHTALYWYRQSLGQGLEFLIYFQGNSAPDKSGLPSDRFSAERTGGSVSTLTIQRTQQEDSAVYLCASSLVRGVFQETQYFGPGTRLLVL.

CDR3 coding DNA: TGTGCCAGCAGCCAGGGAGTCTTCTCTGGGGCCAACGTCCTGACTTTC. It translates to CASSQGVFSGANVLTF. The V gene is TRBV3-1 (or the pseudogene TRBV3-2), the J gene TRBJ2-6; tentatively, D is TRBD2 (5 bases). Per the germline V gene, CDR1 is LGHDT and CDR2 is YNNKEL (reference sequence). The CDR3 is 16 amino acids. Deletions cut 3 bases from V and 0 bases from J, with 9 bases between.

This clone was observed a few times. DNA of the CDR3: TGCGCCAGCAGCCAAGACAGACTCTCAAATGAGCAGTTCTTC. Residues: CASSQDRLSNEQFF. The chain links TRBV4-3 to TRBJ2-1, with D hard to call. The germline V and J ends were trimmed by 0 bases and 7 bases, with 10 bases remaining between them. The CDR3 sequence is 14 residues long. CDR1 is LGHNA, CDR2 YSLEER, per germline.

The chain employs TRBV24-1 and TRBJ2-2, with D perhaps matching TRBD2 (5 bases). The V end was cut by 2 bases, the J end by 1 base, with 7 bases between. The CDR3 extends over 15 amino acids. Germline assignment: CDR1 KGHDR and CDR2 SFDVKD. Here the CDR3 reads CATSDSTRNTGELFF. CDR3 bases: TGTGCCACCAGTGATTCAACTAGGAACACCGGGGAGCTGTTTTTT.

The chain employs TRBV28 and TRBJ2-5; D ambiguous. The CDR3 contains 13 residues. V was shortened by 5 bases and J by 2 bases, with 9 bases between the two germline ends. In germline, CDR1 is MDHEN, CDR2 SYDVKM. The CDR3: CASSESSQETQYF. CDR3 DNA sequence: TGTGCCAGCAGTGAAAGTAGTCAAGAGACCCAGTACTTC. Together with reference TRBV28 and TRBJ2-5, the CDR3 gives the full variable domain: DVKVTQSSRYLVKRTGEKVFLECVQDMDHENMFWYRQDPGLGLRLIYFSYDVKMKEKGDIPEGYSVSREKKERFSLILESASTNQTSMYLCASSESSQETQYFGPGTRLLVL.

The chain couples TRBV15 to TRBJ1-2, with D possibly being TRBD1 (6 bases). Trimming took 6 bases from V and 2 from J, leaving 16 bases between them. The CDR3 is made up of 15 amino acids. Germline V lookup: CDR1 LNHNV, CDR2 YYDKDF (reference sequence). CDR3 DNA sequence: TGTGCCACCAGGGACCCCGGGCAGGGGAACTATGGCTACACCTTC. The encoded protein is CATRDPGQGNYGYTF.

This clone came up once. The chain joins TRBV6-5 to TRBJ1-3; D is uncertain. V dropped 2 bases and J dropped 3 bases, with 11 bases sitting between them. The CDR3 length is 15 residues. Germline V gene sequence: CDR1 MNHEY, CDR2 SVGAGI. In DNA form, the CDR3 reads TGTGCCAGCAGTTACGGGAGGGAAGGTGGAAACACCATATATTTT. Translation: CASSYGREGGNTIYF.

This chain uses TRBV11-2 with TRBJ2-3; a weak D match, TRBD1 (6 bases). V lost 5 bases, J lost 0 bases, and 12 bases lay in between. There are 15 residues in the CDR3. Germline V gives CDR1 SGHAT, CDR2 FQNNGV. CDR3 coding DNA: TGTGCCAGCAGCCGGACAGAGGCAAGCACAGATACGCAGTATTTT. Protein: CASSRTEASTDTQYF.

The chain uses TRBV15 and TRBJ2-1; 12 nucleotides align to TRBD2. The V and J ends lost 5 bases and 9 bases, in that order; junction bases with no gene match: 5. CDR3 length equals 14 residues. Germline V gene data show CDR1 as LNHNV and CDR2 as YYDKDF (reference sequence). CDR3 region: CATSVTSGSGEQFF. CDR3 DNA sequence: TGTGCCACCAGCGTGACTAGCGGGAGTGGTGAGCAGTTCTTC.

This rearrangement joins TRBV7-9 to TRBJ2-1; a possible D gene is TRBD1 (5 bases). This CDR3 has 12 amino acids. Germline CDR1 and CDR2: SEHNR and FQNEAQ (reference sequence). Deletions cut 3 bases from V and 8 bases from J, with 8 bases between. Written as DNA, the CDR3 is TGTGCCAGCAGCTTTAGGGGCGATGAGCAGTTCTTC. It encodes CASSFRGDEQFF.

The chain employs TRBV11-2 and TRBJ2-1; 10 nucleotides agree with TRBD1. The germline V gene encodes CDR1 SGHAT and CDR2 FQNNGV. Germline trimming cut 6 bases from V and 8 bases from J; bases unmatched to any gene: 10. The CDR3 runs to 15 residues. CDR3 sequence (DNA): TGTGCCAGCAGTCGAAACCCAGGGACAGGGGATGAGCAGTTCTTC. Amino acid sequence: CASSRNPGTGDEQFF.